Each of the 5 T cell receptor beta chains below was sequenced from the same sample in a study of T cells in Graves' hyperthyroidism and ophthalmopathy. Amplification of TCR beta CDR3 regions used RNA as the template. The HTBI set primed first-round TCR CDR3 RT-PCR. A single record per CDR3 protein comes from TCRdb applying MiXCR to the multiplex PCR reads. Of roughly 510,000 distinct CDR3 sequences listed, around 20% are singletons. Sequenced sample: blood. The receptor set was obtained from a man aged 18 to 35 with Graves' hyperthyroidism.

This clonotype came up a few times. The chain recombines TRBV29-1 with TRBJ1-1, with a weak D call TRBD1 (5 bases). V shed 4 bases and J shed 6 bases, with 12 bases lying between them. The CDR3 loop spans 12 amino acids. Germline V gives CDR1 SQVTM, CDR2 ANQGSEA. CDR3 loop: CSVGGIGSEAFF. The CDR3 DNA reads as TGCAGCGTTGGGGGGATAGGGTCTGAAGCTTTCTTT.

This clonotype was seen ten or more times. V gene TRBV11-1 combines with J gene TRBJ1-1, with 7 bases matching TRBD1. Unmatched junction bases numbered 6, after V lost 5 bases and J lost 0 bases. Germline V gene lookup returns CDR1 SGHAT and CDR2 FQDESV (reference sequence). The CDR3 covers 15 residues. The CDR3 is CASSPDRAMNTEAFF. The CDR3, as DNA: TGTGCCAGCAGCCCCGACAGGGCCATGAACACTGAAGCTTTCTTT.

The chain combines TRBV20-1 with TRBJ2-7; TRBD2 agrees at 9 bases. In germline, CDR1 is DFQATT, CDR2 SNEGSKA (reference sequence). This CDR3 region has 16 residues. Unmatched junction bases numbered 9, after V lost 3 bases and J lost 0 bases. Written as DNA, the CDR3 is TGCAGTGCTAGTTTCGGCGGGAGGGCCGTCTCCTACGAGCAGTACTTC. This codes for CSASFGGRAVSYEQYF.

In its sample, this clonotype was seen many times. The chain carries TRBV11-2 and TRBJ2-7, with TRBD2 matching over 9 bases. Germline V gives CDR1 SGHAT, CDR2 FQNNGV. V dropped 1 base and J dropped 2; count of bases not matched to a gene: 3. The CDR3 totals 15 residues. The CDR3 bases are TGTGCCAGCAGCTTAGGGCAGCGGGGGGCCTACGAGCAGTACTTC. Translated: CASSLGQRGAYEQYF.

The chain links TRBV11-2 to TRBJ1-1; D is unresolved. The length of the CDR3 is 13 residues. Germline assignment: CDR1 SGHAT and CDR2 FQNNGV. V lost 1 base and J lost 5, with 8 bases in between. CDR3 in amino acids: CASSLAYDTEAFF. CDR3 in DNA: TGTGCCAGCAGCTTAGCTTACGATACTGAAGCTTTCTTT. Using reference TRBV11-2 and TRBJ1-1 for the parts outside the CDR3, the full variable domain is EAGVAQSPRYKIIEKRQSVAFWCNPISGHATLYWYQQILGQGPKLLIQFQNNGVVDDSQLPKDRFSAERLKGVDSTLKIQPAKLEDSAVYLCASSLAYDTEAFFGQGTRLTVV.